This is a list of T cell receptor beta chains from one sample in a study of T-cell memory formation after mild COVID-19. TCRdb re-called the 5' RACE reads through MiXCR, storing one row per CDR3 protein. Seen here are tens of thousands of distinct CDR3 sequences, about 13% observed once, and the top ten hold approximately 26%. Sequencing used PBMCs or a T cell subset sorted from them (not recorded which). Receptors were obtained from an adult woman who had mild COVID-19 (a few samples of this study predate the infection). Cell type and time point are not known. Each CDR3 is given with its conserved first and last residue. Each record gives: V gene, J gene, clone size, D gene, CDR3 DNA, CDR3 protein. D genes are given only for firm matches. Expanded clones are given a class, and other clones once, few, many or no size at all.

TRBV3-1,TRBJ2-3,.,TRBD2,TGTGCCAGCAGCCAAGTCCGGGGAGGGAGCGGCACAGATACGCAGTATTTT,CASSQVRGGSGTDTQYF
TRBV4-3,TRBJ2-5,.,.,TGCGCCAGCAGCCGCCACGAGGGGGAGACCCAGTACTTC,CASSRHEGETQYF
TRBV11-3,TRBJ2-4,.,TRBD2,TGTGCCAGCAGCGAGTCAGCGGGAGTAGTAAACATTCAGTACTTC,CASSESAGVVNIQYF
TRBV7-9,TRBJ2-1,.,.,TGTGCCAGCAGCCCTACGGCCAGTGATGAGCAGTTCTTC,CASSPTASDEQFF
TRBV10-3,TRBJ2-7,few,TRBD1,TGTGCCATCATGCAGGGGGATCTCTACGAGCAGTACTTC,CAIMQGDLYEQYF
TRBV6-2/TRBV6-3,TRBJ1-1,.,.,TGTGCCAGCAGACTACTACCCCGGGGCGGCACTGAAGCTTTCTTT,CASRLLPRGGTEAFF
TRBV7-2,TRBJ2-7,few,TRBD1,TGTGCCAGCAGCCCCTGGACAGGGGGCGCCTACGAGCAGTACTTC,CASSPWTGGAYEQYF
TRBV7-3,TRBJ2-3,many,TRBD2,TGTGCCAGCAGCTTTAGCGGGAGCTCAGATACGCAGTATTTT,CASSFSGSSDTQYF
TRBV27,TRBJ2-1,.,TRBD1,TGTGCCAGCCAAACACAGGGGGCAAATGAGCAGTTCTTC,CASQTQGANEQFF
TRBV6-2/TRBV6-3,TRBJ2-1,few,.,TGTGCCAGCAGCATGGAGGAGATCCGTAATGAGCAGTTCTTC,CASSMEEIRNEQFF
TRBV20-1,TRBJ2-7,.,.,TGCAGTGCTAGACCCAAGGGGTCCTACGAGCAGTACTTC,CSARPKGSYEQYF
TRBV4-1,TRBJ2-1,.,TRBD2,TGCGCCAGCAGCCTCGGGGGGGGTTCCTACAATGAGCAGTTCTTC,CASSLGGGSYNEQFF
TRBV18,TRBJ1-5,few,.,TGTGCCAGCTCACCGGCCCCGAATCAGCCCCAGCATTTT,CASSPAPNQPQHF
TRBV6-2/TRBV6-3,TRBJ2-1,few,.,TGTGCCAGCAGTTACTTGCCCTCTACCTACAATGAGCAGTTCTTC,CASSYLPSTYNEQFF
TRBV6-1,TRBJ2-1,.,.,TGTGCCAGCAGTGAAGGGGTTTCGGCCAGGGCGTGGGATGAGCAGTTCTTC,CASSEGVSARAWDEQFF
TRBV7-8,TRBJ2-3,few,TRBD2,TGTGCCAGCAGCAATGGACTAGCCGGAGATACGCAGTATTTT,CASSNGLAGDTQYF
TRBV6-2/TRBV6-3,TRBJ2-3,.,.,TGTGCCAGCAGTTATGGGGACCTACCACGTGCAGATACGCAGTATTTT,CASSYGDLPRADTQYF
TRBV7-9,TRBJ2-5,few,TRBD2,TGTGCCAGCAGCCCCTACAGGGTAGGAGCTAGCGGGAACCAAGAGACCCAGTACTTC,CASSPYRVGASGNQETQYF
TRBV7-3,TRBJ2-3,many,.,TGTGCCAGCAGCCTCTGGGGTAGCACAGATACGCAGTATTTT,CASSLWGSTDTQYF
TRBV6-2/TRBV6-3,TRBJ2-1,.,.,TGTGCCAGCAGTTACATACTTTTGGTCGATGAGCAGTTCTTC,CASSYILLVDEQFF
TRBV5-1,TRBJ2-2,many,.,TGCGCCAGCAGCCTTGACTCCGGGGAGCTGTTTTTT,CASSLDSGELFF
TRBV12-3/TRBV12-4,TRBJ1-2,.,.,TGTGCCAGCAGTTTCAATCAACAGGGCGTCTACACCTTC,CASSFNQQGVYTF
TRBV12-3/TRBV12-4,TRBJ2-6,many,TRBD1,TGTGCCAGCACCCCACCCCGGGACAGGGGGCGCGGGGCCAACGTCCTGACTTTC,CASTPPRDRGRGANVLTF
TRBV5-6,TRBJ2-7,many,.,TGTGCCAGCAGCGAAGGCAGCTACGAGCAGTACTTC,CASSEGSYEQYF
TRBV6-2/TRBV6-3,TRBJ1-1,once,.,TGTGCCAGCAGTTATGGGGAATTTTCGAACACTGAAGCTTTCTTT,CASSYGEFSNTEAFF
TRBV9,TRBJ1-2,few,.,TGTGCCAGCCAGAGGGATTTTGGCTACACCTTC,CASQRDFGYTF
TRBV7-6,TRBJ1-1,.,TRBD1,TGTGCCAGCAGCCTTTCGACAGGGGGCTTCACTGAAGCTTTCTTT,CASSLSTGGFTEAFF
TRBV27,TRBJ2-7,.,TRBD2,TGTGCCAGCAGTTTATATCCTAGCGGAGCCCTCTACGAGCAGTACTTC,CASSLYPSGALYEQYF
TRBV29-1,TRBJ2-3,many,TRBD2,TGCAGCGTTGAAGGCCTGACTAGCGGGAGCACAGATACGCAGTATTTT,CSVEGLTSGSTDTQYF
TRBV5-6,TRBJ2-1,.,.,TGTGCCAGCAGCTTCGTTGGCCGTCTCTACAATGAGCAGTTCTTC,CASSFVGRLYNEQFF
TRBV7-9,TRBJ2-3,.,.,TGTGCCAGCAGCTTCCCATTCGGTGGGGGACCCCAGGCAGATACGCAGTATTTT,CASSFPFGGGPQADTQYF
TRBV5-1,TRBJ2-1,.,.,TGCGCCAGCAGCGTGCGTTTTCGGGGGTCCGAGGTCGATGAGCAGTTCTTC,CASSVRFRGSEVDEQFF
TRBV7-2,TRBJ2-1,many,TRBD2,TGTGCCAGCAGCTTACTAGCGGGAGCTTACAATGAGCAGTTCTTC,CASSLLAGAYNEQFF
TRBV19,TRBJ2-1,few,TRBD2,TGTGCCAGTACCCCGACTAGCCCCTTGTCCTACAATGAGCAGTTCTTC,CASTPTSPLSYNEQFF
TRBV12-3/TRBV12-4,TRBJ2-3,many,.,TGTGCCAGCAGCCATCGTCAGGCGCAGTATTTT,CASSHRQAQYF
TRBV27,TRBJ2-7,.,.,TGTGCCAGCAGCGACAGTCTCTACGAGCAGTACTTC,CASSDSLYEQYF
TRBV7-9,TRBJ2-1,.,TRBD2,TGTGCCAGCCTAAGCGGGATAGGTTACAATGAGCAGTTCTTC,CASLSGIGYNEQFF
TRBV5-6,TRBJ2-7,few,TRBD1,TGTGCCAGCAGCTTGGCCGGGACAGGGTCCTACGAGCAGTACTTC,CASSLAGTGSYEQYF
TRBV5-6,TRBJ2-1,.,TRBD2,TGTGCCAGCAGCGTTGGACTAGCGGGGGAGCAGTTCTTC,CASSVGLAGEQFF
TRBV4-1,TRBJ2-1,.,.,TGCGCCAGCAGCCAGATACCGAACCCCACCTACAATGAGCAGTTCTTC,CASSQIPNPTYNEQFF
TRBV30,TRBJ2-7,.,.,TGTGCCTGGAGTGACCCGGGACCCACCAACTTC,CAWSDPGPTNF
TRBV9,TRBJ1-1,.,TRBD1,TGTGCCAGCAGCCCGGGGACAGGGGATGAAGCTTTCTTT,CASSPGTGDEAFF
TRBV12-3/TRBV12-4,TRBJ2-1,.,.,TGTGCCAGCAGTTTATTGTTCGACTTAGCGGTAATCTATGAGCAGTTCTTC,CASSLLFDLAVIYEQFF
TRBV21-1,TRBJ2-7,few,.,TGTGCCAGCACCCTGAGAACAGGGGGATACGAGCAGTACTTC,CASTLRTGGYEQYF
TRBV29-1,TRBJ2-7,few,TRBD1,TGCAGCGTAGAGACAGGGGTGCTGAGCTACGAGCAGTACTTC,CSVETGVLSYEQYF
TRBV24-1,TRBJ2-5,few,.,TGTGCCACCAGTGAAACAGAGAAAGAGACCCAGTACTTC,CATSETEKETQYF
TRBV29-1,TRBJ1-2,few,.,TGCAGCGTTGAAGATCCGTTCGGGGAGGTTCACTATGGCTACACCTTC,CSVEDPFGEVHYGYTF
TRBV12-3/TRBV12-4,TRBJ2-5,few,.,TGTGCCAGCAGTTTAACCCCCCGACTGGGGGAGACCCAGTACTTC,CASSLTPRLGETQYF
TRBV4-1,TRBJ2-7,few,.,TGCGCCAGCAGCCAAGTGCCCAGGGGAGCTGAGGAGCAGTACTTC,CASSQVPRGAEEQYF
TRBV7-9,TRBJ2-1,.,.,TGTGCCAGCAGGAAAGGGGGGGACGCCTACAATGAGCAGTTCTTC,CASRKGGDAYNEQFF
TRBV6-5,TRBJ2-7,few,.,TGTGCCAGCAGTTACGAGGGGTCCTACGAGCAGTACTTC,CASSYEGSYEQYF
TRBV20-1,TRBJ2-3,.,.,TGCAGTGCTACCGATACACAGGGACGATCAGATACGCAGTATTTT,CSATDTQGRSDTQYF
TRBV12-3/TRBV12-4,TRBJ2-7,few,.,TGTGCCAGCAGTCCCCGCACTCCCCAGGGTTACGAGCAGTACTTC,CASSPRTPQGYEQYF
TRBV2,TRBJ2-3,.,.,TGTGCCAGCAGTGAGTCTATAGGACGCCCTTATACGCAGTATTTT,CASSESIGRPYTQYF
TRBV6-5,TRBJ2-1,many,.,TGTGCCAGCAGTTACTCGCAGGGTCTGAGAAATGAGCAGTTCTTC,CASSYSQGLRNEQFF